The 5 T cell receptor beta chains in this list originate from one sample, sequenced in a study of blood T cell repertoires in COVID-19. TCRdb's table, derived via immunoSEQ multiplex PCR, lists solely in-frame clones and lacks some. Of about 430,000 clones listed, roughly 88% are singletons. The sequenced sample consisted of PBMCs or T cells enriched from blood (not recorded which). All receptors derive from a woman under 30 who had been exposed to COVID-19.

The chain uses TRBV19 and TRBJ1-5; 9 bases fit TRBD1. This CDR3 has 14 residues. V trimming: 9 bases; J trimming: 2 bases; junction bases outside the gene matches: 5. Germline V gene sequence: CDR1 LNHDA, CDR2 SQIVND (reference sequence). The CDR3: CARGTGRGNQPQHF. CDR3 nucleotides: TGTGCCAGGGGGACAGGGCGAGGCAATCAGCCCCAGCATTTT.

The J gene is TRBJ2-3, the V gene TRBV5-1; D might be TRBD1 (5 bases). V lost 4 bases to trimming and J lost 12 bases, with 18 bases between them. The germline V gene encodes CDR1 SGHRS and CDR2 YFSETQ. This CDR3 contains 13 residues. This CDR3 is CASSKPPGYSQYF. CDR3 nucleotides: TGCGCCAGCAGCAAACCACCAGGGTATTCTCAGTATTTT.

V is TRBV28 and J is TRBJ1-4, with unresolved D. Germline CDR1 MDHEN, CDR2 SYDVKM. This CDR3 is built from 14 residues. V shed 6 bases and J shed 2 bases, with 10 bases lying between them. The CDR3 DNA is TGTGCCAGCAGCCCCCAGTCGACTAATGAAAAACTGTTTTTT. Protein sequence: CASSPQSTNEKLFF.

This clone appeared a few times. J is TRBJ1-6 and V is TRBV10-2; TRBD1 matches at 7 bases. V lost 6 bases and J lost 7; bases outside the gene matches: 12. Per the germline V gene, CDR1 is WSHSY and CDR2 is SAAADI. The CDR3 totals 16 residues. The CDR3 sequence: CASREQRTGSNSPLHF. The CDR3 DNA sequence: TGCGCCAGCAGGGAACAAAGGACAGGATCAAATTCACCCCTCCACTTT.

The rearrangement joins TRBV2 to TRBJ2-1; TRBD2 matches at 12 bases. The CDR3 is 15 amino acids. Germline lookup yields CDR1 SNHLY and CDR2 FYNNEI. Trimming removed 1 base from V and 9 bases from J; junction bases left unmatched: 4. DNA of the CDR3: TGTGCCAGCAGTGAAGAACTAGCGGGAGGATCTGAGCAGTTCTTC. Its protein product is CASSEELAGGSEQFF.